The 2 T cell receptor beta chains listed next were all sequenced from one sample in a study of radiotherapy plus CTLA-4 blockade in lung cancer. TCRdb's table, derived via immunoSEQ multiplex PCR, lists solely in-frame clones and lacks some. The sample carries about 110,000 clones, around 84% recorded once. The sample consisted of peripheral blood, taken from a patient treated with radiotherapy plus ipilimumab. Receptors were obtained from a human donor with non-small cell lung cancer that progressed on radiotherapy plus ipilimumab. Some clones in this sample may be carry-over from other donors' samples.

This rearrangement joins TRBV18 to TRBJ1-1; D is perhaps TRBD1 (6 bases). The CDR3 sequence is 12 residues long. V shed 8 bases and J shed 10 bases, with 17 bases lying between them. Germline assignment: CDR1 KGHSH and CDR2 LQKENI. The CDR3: CASAEGVSGAFF. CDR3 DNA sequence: TGTGCCAGCGCAGAGGGGGTCTCTGGAGCTTTCTTT.

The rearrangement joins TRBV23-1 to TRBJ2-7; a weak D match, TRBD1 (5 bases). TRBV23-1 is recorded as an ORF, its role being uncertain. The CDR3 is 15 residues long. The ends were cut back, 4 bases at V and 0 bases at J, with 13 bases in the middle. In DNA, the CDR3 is TGCGCCAGCAGTCGACGAACAGGTAGCTCCTACGAGCAGTACTTC. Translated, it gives CASSRRTGSSYEQYF.